One sample yielded the 10 T cell receptor beta chains listed below, sequenced in a study of patients and donors after allogeneic stem cell transplantation (dated by TCRdb to the early 2020s). Receptors were amplified or captured by RT-PCR. Instrument used: NextSeq 550. TCRdb's own reprocessing of the public reads used fastp at Q25 and MiXCR and kept productive beta chains. CDR3 protein duplicates are merged, each entry listing the most common genes and DNA. A total of about 200,000 distinct CDR3 sequences appear in this sample, 35% to 50% of them only once. Clones ranked in the top ten supply about 33% of the sample. Sequencing was carried out using blood, either unsorted or a sorted T cell fraction (not recorded which). The receptors shown here come from a human donor who was either an allogeneic HSCT recipient or a stem cell or donor lymphocyte infusion donor (not recorded which). It is not recorded whose cells these are; they may come from a transplant donor.

In its sample, this clonotype was seen a few times. For the CDR3, the DNA is TGTGCCGGCGGGGACAGTCTGGAGACCCAGTACTTC. Its protein product is CAGGDSLETQYF. The rearrangement uses TRBV12-3 or TRBV12-4 and TRBJ2-5, with D tentatively TRBD1 (7 bases). V lost 11 bases, J lost 5 bases, and 15 bases lay in between. The CDR3 is made up of 12 amino acids.

J is TRBJ2-1 and V is TRBV2; TRBD2 is a possible D gene (6 bases). Germline loops: CDR1 SNHLY, CDR2 FYNNEI. The CDR3 has 15 residues. V lost 2 bases and J 2 bases, leaving 10 bases between the germline ends. CDR3 sequence reads: CASSERGGTYNEQFF. The CDR3 DNA is TGTGCCAGCAGTGAACGAGGCGGGACCTACAATGAGCAGTTCTTC.

The V call is TRBV2, the J call TRBJ1-1; no definite D call. The length of the CDR3 is 16 residues. The V gene lost 2 bases and the J gene lost 1 base, with 14 bases spanning the gap. Per germline, CDR1 SNHLY and CDR2 FYNNEI. For the CDR3, the DNA is TGTGCCAGCAGTGAACTGTCCCGAGGGCGGAACACTGAAGCTTTCTTT. Protein product: CASSELSRGRNTEAFF.

There are a few counts of this clonotype. The CDR3 is CASSEASAGELFF. CDR3 sequence (DNA): TGTGCCAGCAGTGAAGCGTCAGCCGGGGAGCTGTTTTTT. The genes are TRBV6-1 and TRBJ2-2; D gene unclear. Per the germline V gene, CDR1 is MNHNS and CDR2 is SASEGT. With 0 bases removed from V and 6 bases from J, the gap between germline ends came to 5 bases. CDR3 size: 13 residues.

The chain employs TRBV4-3 and TRBJ1-1; D may be TRBD1 (5 bases). The CDR3 is 14 residues long. Germline lookup yields CDR1 LGHNA and CDR2 YSLEER. Trimming removed 4 bases at V and 0 bases at J, with 9 bases between. This chain's CDR3 is CASSPRTMNTEAFF. For the CDR3, the DNA is TGCGCCAGCAGCCCGCGGACAATGAACACTGAAGCTTTCTTT.

The chain uses TRBV6-5 and TRBJ2-7; 7 bases align to TRBD2. Germline lookup yields CDR1 MNHEY and CDR2 SVGAGI. The CDR3 runs 14 residues. Trimming at V came to 7 bases and at J to 1 base, leaving 7 bases not matched to a gene. The CDR3 sequence: CASTAGIGSYEQYF. The CDR3 bases are TGTGCCAGCACAGCGGGAATCGGGTCCTACGAGCAGTACTTC.

The chain is built from TRBV27 and TRBJ2-3; D ambiguous. The CDR3 runs to 12 residues. Germline V lookup: CDR1 MNHEY, CDR2 SMNVEV (reference sequence). V dropped 6 bases and J dropped 2 bases, with 6 bases sitting between them. In DNA, the CDR3 is TGTGCCAGCAGGAAAAACACAGATACGCAGTATTTT. Its protein is CASRKNTDTQYF.

The chain carries TRBV5-1 and TRBJ2-1, with TRBD2 identical over 8 bases. Trimming cost V 3 bases and J 6 bases; bases outside gene matches: 5. Looked up from germline, CDR1 is SGHRS and CDR2 is YFSETQ. The CDR3 runs 14 residues. The DNA for the CDR3 is TGCGCCAGCAGCTCCGGGACTAGTGGCAATGAGCAGTTCTTC. Its protein is CASSSGTSGNEQFF.

This clonotype turned up a few times. CDR3 bases: TGTGCCAGCAGTTATGGTGTGGGGACAATAGACACTGAAGCTTTCTTT. It specifies CASSYGVGTIDTEAFF. V usage is TRBV6-6 and J usage is TRBJ1-1, with a tentative D call TRBD1 (6 bases). The CDR3 runs to 16 residues. Trimming stripped 3 bases from V and 3 bases from J, with 17 bases between. The V gene's germline CDR1 is MNHNY and CDR2 SVGAGI (reference sequence).

This chain links TRBV20-1 with TRBJ2-7; 10 bases line up with TRBD2. From germline, CDR1 is DFQATT and CDR2 SNEGSKA (reference sequence). The CDR3 runs 13 residues. V shed 6 bases, J shed 3 bases, and the junction held 5 bases outside the gene matches. DNA for the CDR3: TGCAGTGCCCAACTAGCGGGAAACTACGAGCAGTACTTC. Its translation is CSAQLAGNYEQYF.